This record looks at one T cell receptor beta chain sequence and its context. Germline V gene lookup returns CDR1 SGDLS and CDR2 YYNGEE. The CDR3 has 14 residues. V lost 0 bases, J lost 4 bases, and 10 bases lay in between. This sample was taken from a study of blood T cell repertoires in COVID-19. Overall study context: Acute and convalescent COVID-19 specimens originated in the United States, Italy and Spain. The cDNA or gDNA used as material had been derived from T cells, B-cell-depleted T cells, or PBMCs.

In the original analysis: Reference gene primer amplification in the assay estimated nucleated cell counts. The method was immunoSEQ multiplex PCR; TCRdb's version includes in-frame clones alone and lacks a portion of them. For V, J and clone size, that table is used; D and trimming come from the DNA. The data contain about 240,000 clones, approximately 83% of them singletons. The chain links TRBV9 to TRBJ1-2; no clear D. The sample consisted of peripheral blood. This sequence was found in a woman of 80 years or more with acute or convalescent COVID-19. Here the CDR3 reads CASSVGSQSYGYTF. In nucleotides, the CDR3 is TGTGCCAGCAGCGTAGGGAGTCAGAGCTATGGCTACACCTTC.